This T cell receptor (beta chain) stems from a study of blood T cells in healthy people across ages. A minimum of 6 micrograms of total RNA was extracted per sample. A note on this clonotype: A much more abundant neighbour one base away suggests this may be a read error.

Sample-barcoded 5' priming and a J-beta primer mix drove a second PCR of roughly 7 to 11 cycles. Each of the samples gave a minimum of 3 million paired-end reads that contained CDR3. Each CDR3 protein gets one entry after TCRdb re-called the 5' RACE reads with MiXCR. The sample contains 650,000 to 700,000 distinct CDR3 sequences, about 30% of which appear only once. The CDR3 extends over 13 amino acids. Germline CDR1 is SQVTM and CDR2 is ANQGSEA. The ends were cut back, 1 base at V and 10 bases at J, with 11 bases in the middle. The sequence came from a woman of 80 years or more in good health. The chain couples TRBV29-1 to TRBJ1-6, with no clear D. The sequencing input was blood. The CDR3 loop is CSVEVHRRSPLHF. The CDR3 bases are TGCAGCGTTGAAGTTCATAGGAGATCACCCCTCCACTTT.